This passage covers 29 T cell receptor beta chains from one sample sequenced in a study of blood T cell repertoires in COVID-19 (dated by TCRdb to 2018 to 2020). The receptor library was made with the immunoSEQ multiplex PCR assay. TCRdb limited this immuneACCESS table to in-frame rearrangements with V and J called. A share of clones is missing; checked studies link under half to unresolved V genes, and the rest is unexplained. The sample records hundreds of thousands of clones, more than 60% of which are singletons. Over 3% of the sample is in the top ten clones. The sample taken for sequencing was peripheral blood. These receptors were collected from a woman in her thirties or forties with active or convalescent COVID-19.

The gene calls are TRBV28 and TRBJ1-2, with unresolved D. This CDR3 region has 12 residues. CDR1 is MDHEN, CDR2 SYDVKM, per germline. V was cut by 8 bases and J by 4 bases, with 11 bases left in between. In nucleotides, the CDR3 is TGTGCCAGCCGAGGCAGTTCCTATGGCTACACCTTC. Its protein is CASRGSSYGYTF.

The chain combines TRBV9 with TRBJ1-3; TRBD1 is a possible D gene (5 bases). The CDR3 runs 17 residues. The germline V gene has CDR1 SGDLS and CDR2 YYNGEE. The V end was cut by 0 bases, the J end by 0 bases, with 13 bases between. The CDR3 sequence is CASSVASGGYSGNTIYF. Here the CDR3 DNA reads TGTGCCAGCAGCGTAGCTTCGGGGGGGTACTCTGGAAACACCATATATTTT.

The chain uses TRBV5-5 and TRBJ1-4; no clear D gene. CDR1 is SGHKS and CDR2 is YYEKEE in the germline V gene (reference sequence). Trimming took off 4 bases at V and 3 bases at J, with 10 bases between the two ends. This CDR3 region has 14 residues. DNA of the CDR3: TGTGCCAGCAGCCTACAGTTGCCTAATGAAAAACTGTTTTTT. This encodes CASSLQLPNEKLFF.

This sequence joins TRBV18 and TRBJ2-1; a weak D match, TRBD1 (5 bases). The CDR3 extends over 13 amino acids. V was pared by 3 bases and J by 5 bases, with 8 bases between. Germline CDR1 and CDR2: KGHSH and LQKENI. The CDR3 loop reads CASSPSRDNEQFF. In DNA, the CDR3 is TGTGCCAGCTCACCTTCCAGGGACAATGAGCAGTTCTTC.

The chain combines TRBV3-1 (or the pseudogene TRBV3-2) with TRBJ1-2, with a possible D match to TRBD1 (5 bases). In germline, CDR1 is LGHDT, CDR2 YNNKEL (reference sequence). The CDR3 is 14 residues long. Trimming removed 1 base from V and 4 bases from J, with 10 bases in between. CDR3 protein: CASSQAGLTYGYTF. DNA of the CDR3: TGTGCCAGCAGCCAAGCGGGACTGACCTATGGCTACACCTTC.

The chain combines TRBV29-1 with TRBJ1-5, with 7 bases identical to TRBD1. CDR1 and CDR2 from the germline V gene are SQVTM and ANQGSEA. The CDR3 spans 14 residues. V gave up 6 bases and J gave up 2 bases; unmatched junction bases: 7. This chain's CDR3 is CSVATGTGNQPQHF. For the CDR3, the DNA is TGCAGCGTCGCGACAGGGACGGGCAATCAGCCCCAGCATTTT.

V is TRBV28 and J is TRBJ1-6; possibly TRBD1 for D (6 bases). The V gene's germline CDR1 is MDHEN and CDR2 SYDVKM. There are 17 residues in the CDR3. Trimming pared 5 bases from V and 6 bases from J, leaving 20 bases between. The chain's CDR3 is CASSLPQGSGFNSPLHF. CDR3 DNA sequence: TGTGCCAGCAGTCTACCACAGGGATCGGGCTTTAATTCACCCCTCCACTTT.

This clone was seen just once. The rearrangement uses TRBV10-1 and TRBJ2-3; 11 bases match TRBD2. V was clipped by 5 bases and J by 5 bases; unmatched bases: 3. Germline-derived CDR1 and CDR2 are WNHNN and SYGVQD (reference sequence). This CDR3 has 14 amino acids. CDR3 residues: CASSTSGGLDTQYF. The DNA for the CDR3 is TGCGCCAGCAGTACTAGCGGGGGTTTAGATACGCAGTATTTT.

V usage is TRBV3-1 (or the pseudogene TRBV3-2) and J usage is TRBJ1-2; D gene ambiguous. V lost 1 base and J lost 3, with 6 bases in between. The V gene's germline CDR1 is LGHDT and CDR2 YNNKEL (reference sequence). The CDR3 has 13 residues. Here the CDR3 reads CASSQVRDYGYTF. In DNA form, the CDR3 reads TGTGCCAGCAGCCAAGTGAGGGACTATGGCTACACCTTC.

The V and J genes are TRBV9 and TRBJ2-3; 7 positions match TRBD2. Germline V gene lookup returns CDR1 SGDLS and CDR2 YYNGEE. The CDR3 sequence is 15 residues long. With V trimmed by 0 bases and J by 8 bases, 9 bases remained unmatched. Here the CDR3 DNA reads TGTGCCAGCAGCGTAGCCGGACTAGGGCGTATTACGCAGTATTTT. This sequence encodes CASSVAGLGRITQYF.

V gene TRBV11-3 combines with J gene TRBJ2-2; D ambiguous. The germline V gene encodes CDR1 SGHNT and CDR2 YENEEA. Trimming removed 5 bases at V and 0 bases at J, with 13 bases between. The CDR3 is made up of 16 amino acids. CDR3 in amino acids: CASSPPGLANTGELFF. CDR3 DNA sequence: TGTGCCAGCAGCCCTCCGGGTCTTGCGAACACCGGGGAGCTGTTTTTT.

The genes are TRBV14 and TRBJ2-2, with TRBD1 as a possible D gene (5 bases). V was trimmed by 4 bases and J by 2 bases, leaving 17 bases between them. The CDR3 runs 17 residues. Germline-derived CDR1 and CDR2 are SGHDN and FVKESK. CDR3 sequence reads: CASSPLSGRANTGELFF. In DNA form, the CDR3 reads TGTGCCAGCAGCCCGCTGTCTGGCAGGGCAAACACCGGGGAGCTGTTTTTT.

This chain joins TRBV5-6 and TRBJ2-7; D may be TRBD1 (6 bases). V was clipped by 2 bases and J by 2 bases, with 8 bases between them. The CDR3 has 13 amino acids. Germline lookup yields CDR1 SGHDT and CDR2 YYEEEE. The CDR3: CASSFRGPYEQYF. CDR3 DNA: TGTGCCAGCAGCTTCAGGGGCCCCTACGAGCAGTACTTC.

This chain links TRBV28 with TRBJ2-5; D is possibly TRBD1 (6 bases). Germline CDR1 reads MDHEN; CDR2 reads SYDVKM. V was shortened by 6 bases and J by 7 bases, with 21 bases between the two germline ends. This CDR3 is built from 15 residues. DNA for the CDR3: TGTGCCAGCAGCTCACCAGGGGACCGAGGAGTGACCCAGTACTTC. This codes for CASSSPGDRGVTQYF.

V is TRBV19 and J is TRBJ2-3, with D possibly TRBD1 on 6 matching bases. V was cut by 9 bases and J by 0 bases, with 13 bases left in between. This CDR3 has 14 amino acids. Germline assignment: CDR1 LNHDA and CDR2 SQIVND (reference sequence). CDR3 amino acids: CASTTGISTDTQYF. The CDR3 nucleotides read TGTGCCAGCACCACAGGGATTAGCACAGATACGCAGTATTTT.

This clone was counted only a few times. The gene calls are TRBV21-1 and TRBJ1-1; TRBD1, as called in the table, went unchecked against the DNA. TRBV21-1 has pseudogene status. The CDR3 runs 17 residues. Here the CDR3 reads CASSKVEDRQGDTEAFF. The CDR3 nucleotides read TGTGCCAGCAGCAAAGTGGAGGACAGGCAAGGGGACACTGAAGCTTTCTTT.

There are a few counts of this clone. The chain recombines TRBV6-5 with TRBJ1-2, with D maybe TRBD1 (6 bases). Germline values: CDR1 MNHEY, CDR2 SVGAGI. The CDR3 sequence is 15 residues long. Trimming left V 0 bases short and J 4 bases short, with 12 bases between. The CDR3 loop reads CASSYSRGHLYGYTF. DNA for the CDR3: TGTGCCAGCAGTTACTCCCGGGGACACCTCTATGGCTACACCTTC.

The chain employs TRBV7-4 and TRBJ2-3; 12 bases match TRBD1. CDR3 length: 18 amino acids. CDR1 and CDR2 from the germline V gene are SGHVT and SQSDAQ. The J segment lost 4 bases and the V segment lost 6 bases, leaving 14 bases of the junction unmatched. The CDR3 nucleotides read TGTGCCAGCAGTATAACCGGGACAGGGGGCGATGATGCAGATACGCAGTATTTT. This codes for CASSITGTGGDDADTQYF.

The rearrangement uses TRBV11-2 and TRBJ2-1, with D perhaps TRBD2 (6 bases). V was shortened by 6 bases and J by 0 bases, with 12 bases between the two germline ends. CDR3 size: 15 residues. CDR1 and CDR2 (germline): SGHAT, FQNNGV. CDR3 protein: CASSQEGSSYNEQFF. For the CDR3, the DNA is TGTGCCAGCAGTCAGGAGGGCAGCTCCTACAATGAGCAGTTCTTC.

This chain links TRBV15 with TRBJ2-3; 11 bases align to TRBD1. The germline gives CDR1 LNHNV, CDR2 YYDKDF (reference sequence). The CDR3 length is 16 residues. The junction had 9 bases not matched to a gene; V was cut back by 1 base and J by 9 bases. CDR3 DNA: TGTGCCACCAGCAGAGCCGGACAGGGGGCGGTTTACACGCAGTATTTT. The encoded protein is CATSRAGQGAVYTQYF.

This sequence joins TRBV14 and TRBJ1-1; 7 bases are a match to TRBD1. V lost 1 base, J lost 7 bases, and 3 bases stayed unmatched. The CDR3 has 13 residues. Germline assignment: CDR1 SGHDN and CDR2 FVKESK. CDR3 bases: TGTGCCAGCAGCCAAGTTAACAGGGGTGAAGCTTTCTTT. Protein product: CASSQVNRGEAFF.

This chain links TRBV19 with TRBJ2-7; 9 bases align to TRBD1. This CDR3 is built from 14 residues. V was pared by 5 bases and J by 4 bases, with 6 bases of the junction left unmatched. Germline V gives CDR1 LNHDA, CDR2 SQIVND (reference sequence). This chain's CDR3 is CASSVQQGAYEQYF. As DNA, the CDR3 is TGTGCCAGTAGTGTCCAACAGGGGGCTTACGAGCAGTACTTC.

The CDR3 protein is CASSYSGAGRRNEQFF. The CDR3 nucleotides are TGTGCCAGCAGTTACTCGGGTGCGGGCCGGAGAAATGAGCAGTTCTTC. The V and J genes are TRBV6-5 and TRBJ2-1; D perhaps matches TRBD2 (5 bases). The CDR3 contains 16 residues. Between the trimmed V and J ends, which lost 0 bases and 7 bases, there was a span of 16 bases. CDR1 and CDR2 (germline): MNHEY, SVGAGI.

This clone was picked up one time. V usage is TRBV19 and J usage is TRBJ1-2; D gene unclear. The germline CDR1 and CDR2 sequences are LNHDA and SQIVND (reference sequence). The CDR3 is made up of 13 amino acids. Trimming removed 2 bases from V and 8 bases from J, with 12 bases in between. The CDR3 is CASSIQISGGYTF. In DNA, the CDR3 is TGTGCCAGTAGTATACAGATCTCGGGAGGCTACACCTTC.

In regard to this clone: Other DNA sequences within the sample encode an identical CDR3. The J gene is TRBJ1-1, the V gene TRBV2; TRBD1 aligns across 8 bases. This CDR3 spans 13 amino acids. The V gene's germline CDR1 is SNHLY and CDR2 FYNNEI. The ends lost 8 bases at V and 1 base at J; junction bases unmatched: 3. The CDR3: CASSQGENTEAFF. DNA for the CDR3: TGTGCCAGCTCACAGGGGGAGAACACTGAAGCTTTCTTT.

This sequence joins TRBV29-1 and TRBJ1-1, with 10 bases identical to TRBD1. Germline assignment: CDR1 SQVTM and CDR2 ANQGSEA. CDR3 size: 12 residues. Germline trimming cut 6 bases from V and 4 bases from J; bases unmatched to any gene: 2. DNA of the CDR3: TGCAGCGTGCGGACAGGGGGCACTGAAGCTTTCTTT. Residues: CSVRTGGTEAFF.

The chain couples TRBV5-5 to TRBJ2-5; 8 bases map to TRBD1. CDR1 SGHKS and CDR2 YYEKEE come from the germline V gene (reference sequence). With V trimmed by 4 bases and J by 5 bases, 4 bases remained unmatched. The CDR3 loop spans 13 amino acids. Written as DNA, the CDR3 is TGTGCCAGCAGCACAGGGGGGCGCGAGACCCAGTACTTC. Translation: CASSTGGRETQYF.

The rearrangement links TRBV5-5 to TRBJ1-6, with TRBD1 as a possible D gene (6 bases). CDR1 is SGHKS, CDR2 YYEKEE, per germline (reference sequence). CDR3 size: 15 residues. Deletions cut 1 base from V and 9 bases from J, with 14 bases between. Here the CDR3 DNA reads TGTGCCAGCAGCTTGAGGCAGGGGCTTACTTCACCCCTCCACTTT. Residues: CASSLRQGLTSPLHF.

This rearrangement joins TRBV19 to TRBJ1-2; D ambiguous. The CDR3 totals 12 residues. V was cut by 4 bases and J by 3 bases, with 6 bases left in between. CDR1 and CDR2 (germline): LNHDA, SQIVND (reference sequence). DNA for the CDR3: TGTGCCAGTAGTAACACCTACTATGGCTACACCTTC. Its translation is CASSNTYYGYTF.